The T cell receptor (beta chain) described here comes from a study of response to subunit inactivated influenza vaccine (dated by TCRdb to 2016 to 2019). Describing the broader study: Deep quantitative profiling of the T cell receptor repertoire was used in the study to follow responses to a trivalent subunit inactivated influenza vaccine.

Receptors were amplified or captured by RT-PCR. The data were produced on an Illumina HiSeq 2500. In-frame beta chains were kept once TCRdb had trimmed the public reads at Q25 with fastp and called clones with MiXCR. All rows with the same CDR3 protein become a single entry with the most common DNA and genes. The sample table lists more than 500,000 distinct CDR3 sequences, approximately 10% of them with a count of one. 11% of the sample belongs to the ten largest clones. This clonotype was observed a few times. Its antigen is currently not known. Per-base qualities were not stored, and no clone one base away is much larger. General conclusions and limits of the study: It was suggested by the authors that each seasonal influenza vaccination may recruit only a limited number of new T cells.

Between the V and J ends, shortened by 2 bases and 6 bases respectively, the junction contains 9 bases. Counted from cysteine to phenylalanine, this CDR3 has 13 amino acids. Of the read, only the CDR3 DNA is kept; its 39 bases are in frame from base 1. This same sample was also taken into another study, of T cells expressing NK-cell markers. Per the second study: The TCR beta cDNA libraries were made using 5'RACE template switching, a step that added both a universal primer site and unique molecular identifiers. Three sorted T-cell subsets (CD3+CD56+NKG2C+, CD3+CD56+NKG2C- and CD3+CD56-NKG2C+) from 8 or 9 donors had their TCR beta-chain repertoires profiled. Among the eight sequenced donors, seven were HCMV-seropositive and one was HCMV-seronegative. In several experiments an anti-gammadeltaTCR antibody was added to restrict sorting to alphabetaTCR-expressing T cells. In roughly six donors, the dominant CD3+CD56+NKG2C+ clonotypes ranked among the top 10 CD8+ clonotypes, making up roughly 1.0-8% of CD8+ T cells. Those dominant clonotypes were again the most abundant among CD3+CD56-NKG2C+ cells in four donors, at about 28.3-60.1%. It remained unclear whether the expanded NKG2C-expressing T cell clones were specific for HCMV antigens. Randomly selected healthy volunteers, three men and five women, were used as the eight sequenced donors. A commercial ELISA kit detecting HCMV-specific IgG in serum was used to determine HCMV serostatus. Ficoll density gradient centrifugation was used to isolate peripheral blood mononuclear cells from blood. For a handful of donors, bulk peripheral blood T-cell repertoires were additionally sequenced from unsorted PBMC. cDNA synthesis was primed from the TCR beta constant segment, followed by two successive PCR amplification steps. Illumina HiSeq 2000/2500, MiSeq or NextSeq was used to sequence libraries as 2 x 150 bp reads. MIGEC was used to demultiplex reads and group reads by UMI, and MiTCR was used to assemble and quantify clonotypes. Only TCR cDNA sequences supported by at least two reads were kept to exclude erroneous sequences. Downstream repertoire analysis used the tcR package, and clonotypes were matched across fractions by CDR3 nucleotide sequence plus V segment. Antigen specificity was annotated against VDJdb with VDJmatch, allowing one amino acid substitution in CDR3.

The rearranged segments are TRBV12-3 or TRBV12-4 and TRBJ2-3; a weak D assignment points to TRBD2 (6 bases agree). This sequence originates from a man aged 50-60 years who received an inactivated influenza vaccine. Donor details come from another sample of the same person, matched by shared clones. The specimen comprised PBMCs from blood, sampled on the day of vaccination. The CDR3 here reads CASSLRGSDTQYF. The bases are TGTGCCAGCAGTTTACGGGGGTCTGATACGCAGTATTTT.